This T cell receptor (beta chain) was identified during a study of blood T cell repertoires in COVID-19. Individuals aged about 18 to 89 years were recruited from 24 US areas. Donors were grouped by their self-reported clinical history. The study counted Cohort 3 donors as recovered given two negative PCRs, clearance, or symptom resolution. V was clipped by 6 bases and J by 10 bases; unmatched bases: 8. This CDR3 contains 14 residues. The V gene's germline CDR1 is MGHRA and CDR2 YSYEKL. Per the study methods: Amplifying reference gene primers gave estimates of nucleated cell counts. The protocol was immunoSEQ multiplex PCR, while the TCRdb copy is restricted to in-frame clones and leaves out a portion. V, J and clone size reflect that table, while D and trimming were determined from the DNA. The sample consists of some 330,000 clones, around 83% of them appearing once.

The source of this sequence is a woman aged 50 to 65 who had recovered from COVID-19. Sequencing was performed on PBMCs or T cells enriched from blood (not recorded which). This chain joins TRBV4-1 and TRBJ1-6, with 8 bases that match TRBD1. The CDR3 spells CASSQQGVESPLHF. The DNA for the CDR3 is TGCGCCAGCAGTCAACAGGGGGTGGAGTCACCCCTCCACTTT.